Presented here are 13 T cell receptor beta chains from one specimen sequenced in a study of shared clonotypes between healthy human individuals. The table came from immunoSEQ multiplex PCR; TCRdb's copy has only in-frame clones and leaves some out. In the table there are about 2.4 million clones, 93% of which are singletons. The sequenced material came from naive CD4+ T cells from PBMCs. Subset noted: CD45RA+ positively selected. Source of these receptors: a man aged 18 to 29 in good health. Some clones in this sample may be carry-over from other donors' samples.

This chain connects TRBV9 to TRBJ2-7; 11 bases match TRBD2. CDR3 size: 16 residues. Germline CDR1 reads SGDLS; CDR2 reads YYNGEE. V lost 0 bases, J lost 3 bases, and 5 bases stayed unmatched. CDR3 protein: CASSVATSGSFYEQYF. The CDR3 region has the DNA TGTGCCAGCAGCGTAGCTACTAGCGGGAGTTTCTACGAGCAGTACTTC.

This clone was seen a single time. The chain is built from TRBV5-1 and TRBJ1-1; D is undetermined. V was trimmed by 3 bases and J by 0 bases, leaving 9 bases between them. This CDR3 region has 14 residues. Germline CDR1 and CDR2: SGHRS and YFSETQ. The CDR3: CASSSSVLNTEAFF. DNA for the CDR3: TGCGCCAGCAGCTCCTCGGTTCTGAACACTGAAGCTTTCTTT.

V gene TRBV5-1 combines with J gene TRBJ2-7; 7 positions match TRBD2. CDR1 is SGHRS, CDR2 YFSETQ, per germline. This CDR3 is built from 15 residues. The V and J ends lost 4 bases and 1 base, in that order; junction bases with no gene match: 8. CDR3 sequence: CASSATSSGSYEQYF. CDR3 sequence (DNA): TGCGCCAGCAGCGCGACTAGCAGCGGGTCCTACGAGCAGTACTTC.

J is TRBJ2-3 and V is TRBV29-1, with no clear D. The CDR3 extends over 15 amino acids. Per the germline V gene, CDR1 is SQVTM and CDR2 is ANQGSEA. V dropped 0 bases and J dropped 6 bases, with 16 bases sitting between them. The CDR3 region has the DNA TGCAGCGTTGAAGATCTCTCTAGTATTGGGGATACGCAGTATTTT. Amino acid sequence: CSVEDLSSIGDTQYF.

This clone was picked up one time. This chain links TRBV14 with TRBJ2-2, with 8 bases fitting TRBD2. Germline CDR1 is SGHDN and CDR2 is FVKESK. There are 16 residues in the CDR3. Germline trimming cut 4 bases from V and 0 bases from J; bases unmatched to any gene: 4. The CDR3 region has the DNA TGTGCCAGCAGCCGTACTAGCGGAGCGAACACCGGGGAGCTGTTTTTT. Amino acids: CASSRTSGANTGELFF.

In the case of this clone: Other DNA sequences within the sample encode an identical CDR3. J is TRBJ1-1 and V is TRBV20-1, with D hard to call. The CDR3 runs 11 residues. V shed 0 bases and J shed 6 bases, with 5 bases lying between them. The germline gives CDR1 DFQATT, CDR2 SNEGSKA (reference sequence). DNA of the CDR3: TGCAGTGCTAGAGATCTCGCTGAAGCTTTCTTT. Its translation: CSARDLAEAFF.

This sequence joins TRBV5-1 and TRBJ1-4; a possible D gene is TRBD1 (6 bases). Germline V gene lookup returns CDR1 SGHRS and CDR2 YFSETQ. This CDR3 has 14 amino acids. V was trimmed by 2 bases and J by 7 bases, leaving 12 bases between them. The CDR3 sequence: CASSFAGAGEKLFF. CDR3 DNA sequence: TGCGCCAGCAGCTTTGCAGGGGCAGGTGAAAAACTGTTTTTT.

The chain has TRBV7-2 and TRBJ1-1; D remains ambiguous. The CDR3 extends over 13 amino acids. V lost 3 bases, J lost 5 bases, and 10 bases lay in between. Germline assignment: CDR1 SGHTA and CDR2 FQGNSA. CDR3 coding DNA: TGTGCCAGCAGCTTTTGGGGATATACTGAAGCTTTCTTT. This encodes CASSFWGYTEAFF.

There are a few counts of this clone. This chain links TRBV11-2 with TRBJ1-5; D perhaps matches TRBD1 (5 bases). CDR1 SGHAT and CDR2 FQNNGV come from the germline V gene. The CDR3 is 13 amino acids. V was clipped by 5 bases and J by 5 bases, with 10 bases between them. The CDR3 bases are TGTGCCAGCAGCCCACGGGGGGATCAGCCCCAGCATTTT. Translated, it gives CASSPRGDQPQHF.

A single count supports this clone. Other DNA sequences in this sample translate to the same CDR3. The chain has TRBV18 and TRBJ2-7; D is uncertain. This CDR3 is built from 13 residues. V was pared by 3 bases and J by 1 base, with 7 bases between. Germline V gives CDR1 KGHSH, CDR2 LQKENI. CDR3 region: CASSPRQSYEQYF. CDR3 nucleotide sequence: TGTGCCAGCTCACCCCGCCAGTCCTACGAGCAGTACTTC. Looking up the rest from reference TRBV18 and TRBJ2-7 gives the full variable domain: NAGVMQNPRHLVRRRGQEARLRCSPMKGHSHVYWYRQLPEEGLKFMVYLQKENIIDESGMPKERFSAEFPKEGPSILRIQQVVRGDSAAYFCASSPRQSYEQYFGPGTRLTVT.

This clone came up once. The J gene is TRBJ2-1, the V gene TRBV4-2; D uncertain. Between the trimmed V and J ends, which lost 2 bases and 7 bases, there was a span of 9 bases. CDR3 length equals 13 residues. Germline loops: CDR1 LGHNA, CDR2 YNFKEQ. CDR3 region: CASSQIYANEQFF. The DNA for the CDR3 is TGTGCCAGCAGCCAAATCTATGCAAATGAGCAGTTCTTC.

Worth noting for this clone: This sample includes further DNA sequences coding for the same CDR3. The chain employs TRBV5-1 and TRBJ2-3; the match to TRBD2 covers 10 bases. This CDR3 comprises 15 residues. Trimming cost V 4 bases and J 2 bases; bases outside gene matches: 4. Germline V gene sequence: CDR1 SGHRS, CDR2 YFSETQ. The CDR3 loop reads CASSRTSGNTDTQYF. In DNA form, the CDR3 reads TGCGCCAGCAGCCGGACTAGCGGTAACACAGATACGCAGTATTTT.

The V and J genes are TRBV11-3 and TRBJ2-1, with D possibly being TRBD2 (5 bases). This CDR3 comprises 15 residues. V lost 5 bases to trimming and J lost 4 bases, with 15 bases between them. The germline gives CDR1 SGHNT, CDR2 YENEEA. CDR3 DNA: TGTGCCAGCAGCCCCGGACTCAGAGTATACAATGAGCAGTTCTTC. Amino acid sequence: CASSPGLRVYNEQFF.